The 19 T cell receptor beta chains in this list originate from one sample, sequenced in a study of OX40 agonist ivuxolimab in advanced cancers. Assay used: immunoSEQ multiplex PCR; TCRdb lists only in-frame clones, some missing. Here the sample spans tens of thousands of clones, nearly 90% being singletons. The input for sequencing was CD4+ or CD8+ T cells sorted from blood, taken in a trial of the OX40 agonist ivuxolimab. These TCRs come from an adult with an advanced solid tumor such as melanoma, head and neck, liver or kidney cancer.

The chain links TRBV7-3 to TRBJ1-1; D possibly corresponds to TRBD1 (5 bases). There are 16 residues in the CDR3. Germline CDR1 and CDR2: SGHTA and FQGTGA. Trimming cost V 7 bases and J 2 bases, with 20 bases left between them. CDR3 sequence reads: CASTKHREGPNTEAFF. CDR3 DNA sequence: TGTGCCAGCACCAAACACCGAGAGGGACCCAACACTGAAGCTTTCTTT.

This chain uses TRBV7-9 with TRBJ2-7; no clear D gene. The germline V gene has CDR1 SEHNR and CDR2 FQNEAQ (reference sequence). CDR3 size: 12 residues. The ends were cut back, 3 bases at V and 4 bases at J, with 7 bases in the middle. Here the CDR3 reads CASSFELYEQYF. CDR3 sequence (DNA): TGTGCCAGCAGCTTTGAATTATACGAGCAGTACTTC.

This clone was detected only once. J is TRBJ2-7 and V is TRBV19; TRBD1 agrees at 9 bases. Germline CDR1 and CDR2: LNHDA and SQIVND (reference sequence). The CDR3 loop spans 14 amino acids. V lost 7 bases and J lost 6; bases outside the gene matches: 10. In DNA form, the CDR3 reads TGTGCCAGTAACCCCGGGACAGGGAGTGGCGAGCAGTACTTC. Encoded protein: CASNPGTGSGEQYF.

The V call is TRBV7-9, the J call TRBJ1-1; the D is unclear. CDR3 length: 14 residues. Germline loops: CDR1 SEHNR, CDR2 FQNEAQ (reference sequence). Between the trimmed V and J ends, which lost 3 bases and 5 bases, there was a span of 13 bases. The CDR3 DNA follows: TGTGCCAGCAGCTTTCGGACGGACCCGACTGAAGCTTTCTTT. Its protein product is CASSFRTDPTEAFF.

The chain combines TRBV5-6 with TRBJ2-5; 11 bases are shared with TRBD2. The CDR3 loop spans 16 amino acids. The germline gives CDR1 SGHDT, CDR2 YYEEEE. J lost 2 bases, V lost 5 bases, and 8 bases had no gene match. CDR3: CASRPGTSGTQETQYF. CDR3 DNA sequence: TGTGCCAGCAGACCTGGGACTAGCGGAACTCAAGAGACCCAGTACTTC.

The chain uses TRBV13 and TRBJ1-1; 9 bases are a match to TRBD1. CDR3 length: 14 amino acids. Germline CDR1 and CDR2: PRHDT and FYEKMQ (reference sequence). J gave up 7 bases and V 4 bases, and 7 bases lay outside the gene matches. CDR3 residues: CASSSAMDRGEAFF. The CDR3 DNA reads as TGTGCCAGCAGCTCCGCAATGGACAGGGGTGAAGCTTTCTTT.

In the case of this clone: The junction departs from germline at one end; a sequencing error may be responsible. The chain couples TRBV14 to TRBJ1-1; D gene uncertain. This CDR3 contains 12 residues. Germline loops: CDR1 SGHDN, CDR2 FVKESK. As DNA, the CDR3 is TGTGCCAGCAGGCAAGGAGCGACTGAAGCTTTCTTT. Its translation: CASRQGATEAFF.

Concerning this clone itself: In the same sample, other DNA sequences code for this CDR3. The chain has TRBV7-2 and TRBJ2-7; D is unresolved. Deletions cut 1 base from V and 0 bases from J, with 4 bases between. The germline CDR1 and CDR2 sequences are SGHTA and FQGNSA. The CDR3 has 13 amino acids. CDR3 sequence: CASSLGPSYEQYF. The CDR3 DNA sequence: TGTGCCAGCAGCTTAGGGCCCTCCTACGAGCAGTACTTC.

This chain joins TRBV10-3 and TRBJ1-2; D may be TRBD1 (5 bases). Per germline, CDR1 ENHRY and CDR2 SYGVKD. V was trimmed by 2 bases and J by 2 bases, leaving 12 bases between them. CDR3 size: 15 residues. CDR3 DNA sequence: TGTGCCATCAGTGAGGGGGACCGGCCGAACTATGGCTACACCTTC. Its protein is CAISEGDRPNYGYTF.

Here the CDR3 reads CASSQTGGSYEQYF. In DNA form, the CDR3 reads TGTGCCAGCAGCCAAACAGGGGGCTCCTACGAGCAGTACTTC. The chain combines TRBV7-9 with TRBJ2-7, with 8 bases that match TRBD1. CDR1 SEHNR and CDR2 FQNEAQ come from the germline V gene (reference sequence). The CDR3 sequence is 14 residues long. V dropped 5 bases and J dropped 0; count of bases not matched to a gene: 3. The full variable domain, with the rest looked up from reference TRBV7-9 and TRBJ2-7, is DTGVSQNPRHKITKRGQNVTFRCDPISEHNRLYWYRQTLGQGPEFLTYFQNEAQLEKSRLLSDRFSAERPKGSFSTLEIQRTEQGDSAMYLCASSQTGGSYEQYFGPGTRLTVT.

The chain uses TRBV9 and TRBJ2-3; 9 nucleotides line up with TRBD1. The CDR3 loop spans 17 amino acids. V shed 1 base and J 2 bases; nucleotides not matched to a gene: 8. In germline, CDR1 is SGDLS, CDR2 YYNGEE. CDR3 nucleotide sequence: TGTGCCAGCAGCGTACAAGGGACAGGGTGGGTCACAGATACGCAGTATTTT. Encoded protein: CASSVQGTGWVTDTQYF.

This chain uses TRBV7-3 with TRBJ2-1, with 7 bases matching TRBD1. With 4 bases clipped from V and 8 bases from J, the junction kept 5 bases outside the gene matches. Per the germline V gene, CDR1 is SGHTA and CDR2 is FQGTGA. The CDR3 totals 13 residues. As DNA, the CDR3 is TGTGCCAGCAGCTCCGACAGGGATGATGAGCAGTTCTTC. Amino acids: CASSSDRDDEQFF.

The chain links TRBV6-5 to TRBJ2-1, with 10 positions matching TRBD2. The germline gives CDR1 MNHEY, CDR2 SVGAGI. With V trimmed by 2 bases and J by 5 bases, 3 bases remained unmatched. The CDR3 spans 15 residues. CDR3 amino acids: CASSYIAGGDNEQFF. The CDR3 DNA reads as TGTGCCAGCAGTTACATAGCGGGGGGCGACAATGAGCAGTTCTTC.

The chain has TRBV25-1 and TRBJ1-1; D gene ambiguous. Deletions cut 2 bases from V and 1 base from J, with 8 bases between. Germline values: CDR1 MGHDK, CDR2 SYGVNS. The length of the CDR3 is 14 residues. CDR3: CASSEVVENTEAFF. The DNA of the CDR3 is TGTGCCAGCAGTGAAGTCGTGGAGAACACTGAAGCTTTCTTT.

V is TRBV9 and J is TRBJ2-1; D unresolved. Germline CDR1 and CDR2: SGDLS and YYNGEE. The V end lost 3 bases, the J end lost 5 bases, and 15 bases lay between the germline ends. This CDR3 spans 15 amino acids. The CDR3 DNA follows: TGTGCCAGCAGCGGATGGGTCAACCCAAACAATGAGCAGTTCTTC. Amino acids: CASSGWVNPNNEQFF.

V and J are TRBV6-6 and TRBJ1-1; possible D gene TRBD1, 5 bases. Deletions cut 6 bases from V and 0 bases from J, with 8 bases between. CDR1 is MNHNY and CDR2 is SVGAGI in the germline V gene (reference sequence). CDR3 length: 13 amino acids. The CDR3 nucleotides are TGTGCCAGCAGGACAGCTATGAACACTGAAGCTTTCTTT. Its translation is CASRTAMNTEAFF.

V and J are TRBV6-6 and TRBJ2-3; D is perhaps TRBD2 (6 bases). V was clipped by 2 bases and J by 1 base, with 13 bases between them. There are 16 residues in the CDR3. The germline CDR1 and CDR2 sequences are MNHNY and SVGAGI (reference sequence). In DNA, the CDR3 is TGTGCCAGCAGTTACGGAATGGCGGGACGCACAGATACGCAGTATTTT. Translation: CASSYGMAGRTDTQYF.

CDR3 in DNA: TGTGCCAGCAGCGAGACAGGGCCCTACGAGCAGTACTTC. Translating gives CASSETGPYEQYF. This chain links TRBV6-5 with TRBJ2-7; 7 nucleotides align to TRBD1. Unmatched junction bases numbered 4, after V lost 6 bases and J lost 2 bases. The CDR3 runs to 13 residues. In germline, CDR1 is MNHEY, CDR2 SVGAGI.

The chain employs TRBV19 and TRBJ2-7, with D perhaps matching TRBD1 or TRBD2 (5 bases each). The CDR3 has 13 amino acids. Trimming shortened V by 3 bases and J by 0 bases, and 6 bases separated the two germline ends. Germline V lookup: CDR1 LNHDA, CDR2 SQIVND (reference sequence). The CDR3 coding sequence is TGTGCCAGTAGTATCGGGACCTCCTACGAGCAGTACTTC. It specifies CASSIGTSYEQYF.